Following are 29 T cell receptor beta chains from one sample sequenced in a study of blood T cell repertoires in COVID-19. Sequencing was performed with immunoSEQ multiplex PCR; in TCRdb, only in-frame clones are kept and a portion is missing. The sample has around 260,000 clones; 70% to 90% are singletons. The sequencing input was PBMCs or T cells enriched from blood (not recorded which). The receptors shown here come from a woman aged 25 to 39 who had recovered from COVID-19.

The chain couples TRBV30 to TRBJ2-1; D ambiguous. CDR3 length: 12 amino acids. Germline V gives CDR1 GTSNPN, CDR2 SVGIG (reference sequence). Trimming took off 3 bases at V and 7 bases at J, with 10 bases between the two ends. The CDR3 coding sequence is TGTGCCTGGAGCGCCCGGGTGAATGAGCAGTTCTTC. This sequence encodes CAWSARVNEQFF.

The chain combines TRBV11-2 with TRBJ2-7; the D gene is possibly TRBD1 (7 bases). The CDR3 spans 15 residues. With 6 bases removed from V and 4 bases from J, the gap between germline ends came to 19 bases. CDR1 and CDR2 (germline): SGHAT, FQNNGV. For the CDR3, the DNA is TGTGCCAGCAGTCCCATGGTTTCAGGGGGGTACGAGCAGTACTTC. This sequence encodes CASSPMVSGGYEQYF.

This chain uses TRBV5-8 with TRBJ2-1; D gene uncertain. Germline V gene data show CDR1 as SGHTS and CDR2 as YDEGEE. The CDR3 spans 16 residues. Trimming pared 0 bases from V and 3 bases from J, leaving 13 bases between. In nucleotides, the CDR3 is TGTGCCAGCAGCTTGGCCGATGCGGTAATCTACAATGAGCAGTTCTTC. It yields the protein CASSLADAVIYNEQFF.

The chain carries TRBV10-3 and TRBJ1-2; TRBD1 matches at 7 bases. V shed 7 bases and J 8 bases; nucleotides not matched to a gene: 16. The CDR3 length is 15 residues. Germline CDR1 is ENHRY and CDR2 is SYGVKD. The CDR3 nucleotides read TGTGCCATCACTATCCGACAGGGAAATGAAGGAGGCTACACCTTC. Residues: CAITIRQGNEGGYTF.

CDR3: CASSLRTSGPEQYF. In nucleotides, the CDR3 is TGTGCCAGCAGCCTTCGGACTAGCGGGCCCGAGCAGTACTTC. The V gene is TRBV3-1 (or the pseudogene TRBV3-2), the J gene TRBJ2-7, with 11 positions matching TRBD2. Trimming at V came to 4 bases and at J to 6 bases, leaving 5 bases not matched to a gene. In germline, CDR1 is LGHDT, CDR2 YNNKEL (reference sequence). This CDR3 has 14 residues.

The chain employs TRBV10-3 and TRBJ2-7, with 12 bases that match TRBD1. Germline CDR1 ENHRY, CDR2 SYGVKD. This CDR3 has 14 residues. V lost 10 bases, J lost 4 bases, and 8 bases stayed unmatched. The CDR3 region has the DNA TGTGCCACTTTCCAGGGACAGGGGGCTTACGAGCAGTACTTC. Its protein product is CATFQGQGAYEQYF.

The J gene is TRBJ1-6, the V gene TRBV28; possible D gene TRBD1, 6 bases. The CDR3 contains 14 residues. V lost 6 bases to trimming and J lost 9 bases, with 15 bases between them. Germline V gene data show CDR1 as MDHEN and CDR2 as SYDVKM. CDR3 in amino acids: CASRIGQLSSPLHF. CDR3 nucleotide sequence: TGTGCCAGCAGAATTGGACAGTTATCTTCACCCCTCCACTTT.

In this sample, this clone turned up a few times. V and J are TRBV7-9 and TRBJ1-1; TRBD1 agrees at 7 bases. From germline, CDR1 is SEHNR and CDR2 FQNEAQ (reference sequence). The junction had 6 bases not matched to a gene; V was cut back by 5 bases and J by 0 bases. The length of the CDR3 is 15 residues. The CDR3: CASSGTALLNTEAFF. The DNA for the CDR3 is TGTGCCAGCAGCGGGACAGCACTATTGAACACTGAAGCTTTCTTT. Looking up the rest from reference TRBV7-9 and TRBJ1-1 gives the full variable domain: DTGVSQNPRHKITKRGQNVTFRCDPISEHNRLYWYRQTLGQGPEFLTYFQNEAQLEKSRLLSDRFSAERPKGSFSTLEIQRTEQGDSAMYLCASSGTALLNTEAFFGQGTRLTVV.

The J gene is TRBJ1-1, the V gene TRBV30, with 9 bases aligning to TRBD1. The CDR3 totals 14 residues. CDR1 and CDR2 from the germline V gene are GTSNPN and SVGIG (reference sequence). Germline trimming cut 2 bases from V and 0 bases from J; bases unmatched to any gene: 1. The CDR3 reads CAWSWTGVNTEAFF. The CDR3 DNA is TGTGCCTGGAGTTGGACAGGGGTGAACACTGAAGCTTTCTTT.

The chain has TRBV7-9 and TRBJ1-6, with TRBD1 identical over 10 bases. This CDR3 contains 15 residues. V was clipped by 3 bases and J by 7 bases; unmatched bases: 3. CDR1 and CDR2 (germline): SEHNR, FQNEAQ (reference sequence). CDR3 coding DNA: TGTGCCAGCAGCTTGGGGACAGGGGAAAATTCACCCCTCCACTTT. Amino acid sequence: CASSLGTGENSPLHF.

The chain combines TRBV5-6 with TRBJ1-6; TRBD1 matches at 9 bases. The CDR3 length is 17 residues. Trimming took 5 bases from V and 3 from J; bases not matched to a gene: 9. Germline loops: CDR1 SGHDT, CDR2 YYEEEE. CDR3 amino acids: CASRATGTGIYNSPLHF. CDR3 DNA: TGTGCCAGCAGGGCTACCGGGACAGGGATCTATAATTCACCCCTCCACTTT. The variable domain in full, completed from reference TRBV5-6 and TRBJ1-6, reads DAGVTQSPTHLIKTRGQQVTLRCSPKSGHDTVSWYQQALGQGPQFIFQYYEEEERQRGNFPDRFSGHQFPNYSSELNVNALLLGDSALYLCASRATGTGIYNSPLHFGNGTRLTVT.

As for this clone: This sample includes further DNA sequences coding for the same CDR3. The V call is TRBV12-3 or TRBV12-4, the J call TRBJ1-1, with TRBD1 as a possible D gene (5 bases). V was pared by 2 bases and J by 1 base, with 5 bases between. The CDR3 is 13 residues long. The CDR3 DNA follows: TGTGCCAGCAGTTTAAGGGGGAACACTGAAGCTTTCTTT. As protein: CASSLRGNTEAFF.

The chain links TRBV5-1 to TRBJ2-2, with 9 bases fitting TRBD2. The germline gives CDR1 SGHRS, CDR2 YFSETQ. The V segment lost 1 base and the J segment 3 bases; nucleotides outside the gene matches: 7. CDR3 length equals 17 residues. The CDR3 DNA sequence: TGCGCCAGCAGCTTGTTCGCGGGAGGGCCTGACACCGGGGAGCTGTTTTTT. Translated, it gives CASSLFAGGPDTGELFF.

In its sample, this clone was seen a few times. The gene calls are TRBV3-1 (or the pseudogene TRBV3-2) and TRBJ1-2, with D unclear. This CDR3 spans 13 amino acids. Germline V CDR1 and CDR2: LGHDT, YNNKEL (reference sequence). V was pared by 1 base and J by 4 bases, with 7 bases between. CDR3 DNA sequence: TGTGCCAGCAGCCAAGGCAACAGCTATGGCTACACCTTC. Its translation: CASSQGNSYGYTF.

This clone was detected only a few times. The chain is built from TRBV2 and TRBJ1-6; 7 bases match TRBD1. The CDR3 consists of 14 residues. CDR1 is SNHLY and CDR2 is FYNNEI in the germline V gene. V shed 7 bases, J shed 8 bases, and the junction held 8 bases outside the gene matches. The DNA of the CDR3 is TGTGCCAGCAAGCAGTTAACAGGGGATTCACCCCTCCACTTT. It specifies CASKQLTGDSPLHF.

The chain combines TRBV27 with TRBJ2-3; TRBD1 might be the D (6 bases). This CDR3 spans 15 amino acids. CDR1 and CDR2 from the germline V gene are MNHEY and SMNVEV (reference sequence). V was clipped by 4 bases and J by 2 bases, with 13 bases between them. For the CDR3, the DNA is TGTGCCAGCAGTTCCGGGACACACTTCACAGATACGCAGTATTTT. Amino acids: CASSSGTHFTDTQYF.

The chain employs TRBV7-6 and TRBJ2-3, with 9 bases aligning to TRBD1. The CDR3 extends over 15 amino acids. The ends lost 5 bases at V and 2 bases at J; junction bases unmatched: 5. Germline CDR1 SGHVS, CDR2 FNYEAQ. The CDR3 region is CASSPGTGYTDTQYF. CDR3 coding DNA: TGTGCCAGCAGCCCCGGGACAGGGTACACAGATACGCAGTATTTT.

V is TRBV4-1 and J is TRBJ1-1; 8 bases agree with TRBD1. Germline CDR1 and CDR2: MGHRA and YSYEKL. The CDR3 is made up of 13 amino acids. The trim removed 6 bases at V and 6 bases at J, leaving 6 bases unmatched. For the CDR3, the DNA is TGCGCCAGCAGACCAGGGGGCTCGGCTGAAGCTTTCTTT. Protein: CASRPGGSAEAFF.

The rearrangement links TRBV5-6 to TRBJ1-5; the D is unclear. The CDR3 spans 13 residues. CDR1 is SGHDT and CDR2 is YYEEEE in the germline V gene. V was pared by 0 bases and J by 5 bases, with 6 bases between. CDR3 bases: TGTGCCAGCAGCTTGGGGAGGTATCAGCCCCAGCATTTT. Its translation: CASSLGRYQPQHF.

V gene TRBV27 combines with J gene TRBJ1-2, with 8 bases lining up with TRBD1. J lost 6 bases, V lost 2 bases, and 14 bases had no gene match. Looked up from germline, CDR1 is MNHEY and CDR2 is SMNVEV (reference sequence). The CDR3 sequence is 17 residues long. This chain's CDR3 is CASSLRYPGQGADGYTF. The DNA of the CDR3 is TGTGCCAGCAGTTTAAGATACCCCGGCCAGGGGGCTGATGGCTACACCTTC.

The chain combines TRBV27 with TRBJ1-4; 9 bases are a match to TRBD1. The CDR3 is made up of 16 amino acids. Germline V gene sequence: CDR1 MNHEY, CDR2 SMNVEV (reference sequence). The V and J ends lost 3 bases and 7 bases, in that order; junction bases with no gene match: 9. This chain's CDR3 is CASSFTGTGRGEKLFF. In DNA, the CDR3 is TGTGCCAGCAGTTTTACCGGGACAGGGCGTGGTGAAAAACTGTTTTTT. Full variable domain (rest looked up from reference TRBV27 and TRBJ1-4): EAQVTQNPRYLITVTGKKLTVTCSQNMNHEYMSWYRQDPGLGLRQIYYSMNVEVTDKGDVPEGYKVSRKEKRNFPLILESPSPNQTSLYFCASSFTGTGRGEKLFFGSGTQLSVL.

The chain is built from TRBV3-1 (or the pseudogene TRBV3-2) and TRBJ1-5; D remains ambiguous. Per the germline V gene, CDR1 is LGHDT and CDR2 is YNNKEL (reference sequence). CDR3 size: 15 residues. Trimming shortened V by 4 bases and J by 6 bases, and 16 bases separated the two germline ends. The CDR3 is CASSPDRGVGQPQHF. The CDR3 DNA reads TGTGCCAGCAGCCCTGACCGGGGAGTGGGTCAGCCCCAGCATTTT.

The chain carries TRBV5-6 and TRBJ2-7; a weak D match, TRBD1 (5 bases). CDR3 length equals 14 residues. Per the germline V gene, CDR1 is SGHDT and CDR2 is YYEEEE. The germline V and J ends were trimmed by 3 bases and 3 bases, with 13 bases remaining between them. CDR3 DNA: TGTGCCAGCAGCTCGACGGGCAGGGTCTACGAGCAGTACTTC. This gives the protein CASSSTGRVYEQYF.

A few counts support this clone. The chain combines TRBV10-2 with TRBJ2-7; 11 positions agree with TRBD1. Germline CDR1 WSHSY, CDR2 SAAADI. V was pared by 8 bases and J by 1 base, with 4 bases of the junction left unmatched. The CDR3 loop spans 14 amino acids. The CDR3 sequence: CASCRDRGSYEQYF. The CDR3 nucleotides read TGCGCCAGCTGTAGGGACAGGGGGTCCTACGAGCAGTACTTC.

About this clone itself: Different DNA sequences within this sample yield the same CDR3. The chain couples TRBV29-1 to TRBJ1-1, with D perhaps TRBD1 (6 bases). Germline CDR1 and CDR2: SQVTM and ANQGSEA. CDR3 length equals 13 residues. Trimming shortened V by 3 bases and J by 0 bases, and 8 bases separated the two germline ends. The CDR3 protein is CSVEGQMNTEAFF. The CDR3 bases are TGCAGCGTTGAGGGACAAATGAACACTGAAGCTTTCTTT.

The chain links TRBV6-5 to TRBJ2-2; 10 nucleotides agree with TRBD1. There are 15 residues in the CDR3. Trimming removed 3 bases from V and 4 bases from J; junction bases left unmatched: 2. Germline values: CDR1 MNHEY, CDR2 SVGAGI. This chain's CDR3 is CASSYWTGGTGELFF. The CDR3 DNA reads TGTGCCAGCAGTTATTGGACAGGGGGCACCGGGGAGCTGTTTTTT.

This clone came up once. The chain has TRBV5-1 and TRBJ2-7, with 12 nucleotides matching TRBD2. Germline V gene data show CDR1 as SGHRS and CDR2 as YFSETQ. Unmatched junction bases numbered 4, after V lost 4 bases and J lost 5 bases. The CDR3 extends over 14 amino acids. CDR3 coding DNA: TGCGCCAGCAGCGGATGGACTAGCGGGGACGAGCAGTACTTC. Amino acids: CASSGWTSGDEQYF.

The chain's CDR3 is CASTLGLTNTEAFF. CDR3 coding DNA: TGTGCCAGCACCCTGGGACTTACGAACACTGAAGCTTTCTTT. V usage is TRBV2 and J usage is TRBJ1-1, with a weak D call TRBD1 (5 bases). Looked up from germline, CDR1 is SNHLY and CDR2 is FYNNEI. The CDR3 consists of 14 residues. The germline V and J ends were trimmed by 7 bases and 1 base, with 13 bases remaining between them.

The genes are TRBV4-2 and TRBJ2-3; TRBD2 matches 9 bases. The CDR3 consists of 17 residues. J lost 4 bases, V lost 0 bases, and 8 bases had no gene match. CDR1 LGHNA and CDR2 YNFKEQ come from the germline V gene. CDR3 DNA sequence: TGTGCCAGCAGCCAAGATCGGCGGGAGGGCCCAGCAGATACGCAGTATTTT. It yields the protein CASSQDRREGPADTQYF.